A single sample gave rise to the 14 T cell receptor beta chains below, sequenced in a study of shared clonotypes between healthy human individuals. Method: immunoSEQ multiplex PCR; TCRdb's copy keeps in-frame clones and lacks some. The table lists roughly 500,000 clones, about 78% of them singletons. The sample taken for sequencing was PBMCs. These receptors originate from a woman aged 40 to 55 in good health. Some clones in this sample may be carry-over from other donors' samples.

The chain joins TRBV11-2 to TRBJ2-5, with 7 positions matching TRBD1. The trim removed 5 bases at V and 5 bases at J, leaving 14 bases unmatched. The CDR3 sequence is 16 residues long. Germline loops: CDR1 SGHAT, CDR2 FQNNGV. The CDR3 bases are TGTGCCAGCAGCGTCTACCCGGGACAGTTGAAGGAGACCCAGTACTTC. It yields the protein CASSVYPGQLKETQYF.

In DNA, the CDR3 is TGTGCCAGCAGTTTGCCAGGCTTTGGAGATACGCAGTATTTT. This sequence encodes CASSLPGFGDTQYF. The gene calls are TRBV28 and TRBJ2-3; D call uncertain. This CDR3 comprises 14 residues. Germline V gives CDR1 MDHEN, CDR2 SYDVKM. V shed 3 bases and J shed 5 bases, with 12 bases lying between them. Using reference TRBV28 and TRBJ2-3 for the parts outside the CDR3, the full variable domain is DVKVTQSSRYLVKRTGEKVFLECVQDMDHENMFWYRQDPGLGLRLIYFSYDVKMKEKGDIPEGYSVSREKKERFSLILESASTNQTSMYLCASSLPGFGDTQYFGPGTRLTVL.

A single count supports this clone. In DNA form, the CDR3 reads TGCGCCAGCAGCTTGGTTGCAGGGATGGTCTACGAGCAGTACTTC. It translates to CASSLVAGMVYEQYF. The chain has TRBV5-1 and TRBJ2-7; possible D gene TRBD1, 5 bases. Trimming left V 0 bases short and J 3 bases short, with 13 bases between. This CDR3 contains 15 residues. Germline V gives CDR1 SGHRS, CDR2 YFSETQ.

In this sample, this clone turned up many times. Different DNA sequences within this sample yield the same CDR3. The chain couples TRBV5-1 to TRBJ2-5, with 7 bases identical to TRBD1. With V trimmed by 4 bases and J by 5 bases, 11 bases remained unmatched. The CDR3 runs to 15 residues. Germline V lookup: CDR1 SGHRS, CDR2 YFSETQ. CDR3: CASSPQQGSLETQYF. DNA for the CDR3: TGCGCCAGCAGCCCCCAACAGGGGTCTCTGGAGACCCAGTACTTC.

The rearrangement uses TRBV7-2 and TRBJ2-1; the D is unclear. Trimming shortened V by 5 bases and J by 4 bases, and 15 bases separated the two germline ends. The CDR3 is 15 amino acids. CDR1 and CDR2 from the germline V gene are SGHTA and FQGNSA. This chain's CDR3 is CASSPVGDKYNEQFF. CDR3 bases: TGTGCCAGCAGCCCCGTAGGCGACAAATACAATGAGCAGTTCTTC.

The genes are TRBV7-8 and TRBJ2-5; D remains ambiguous. CDR3 length equals 15 residues. Trimming pared 4 bases from V and 5 bases from J, leaving 17 bases between. Germline values: CDR1 SGHVS, CDR2 FQNEAQ. CDR3 nucleotide sequence: TGTGCCAGCAGCTCTCTACCGAGCCCTCGGGAGACCCAGTACTTC. Translated, it gives CASSSLPSPRETQYF.

The chain links TRBV5-3 to TRBJ2-7, with D perhaps TRBD2 (5 bases). TRBV5-3 is an ORF, and what it does is uncertain. Deletions cut 1 base from V and 3 bases from J, with 11 bases between. This CDR3 comprises 14 residues. CDR3 DNA: TGTGCCAGAAGCTTGAAGACTATATTCTACGAGCAGTACTTC. It yields the protein CARSLKTIFYEQYF.

Notes on this clone: This sample includes further DNA sequences coding for the same CDR3. This chain uses TRBV19 with TRBJ1-1; possibly TRBD1 for D (6 bases). CDR1 is LNHDA and CDR2 is SQIVND in the germline V gene (reference sequence). Deletions cut 1 base from V and 4 bases from J, with 7 bases between. This CDR3 is 13 amino acids long. CDR3 sequence: CASSIGGATEAFF. For the CDR3, the DNA is TGTGCCAGTAGTATAGGGGGGGCCACTGAAGCTTTCTTT.

Comment on this clone: A far larger clone is only one base removed, so a read error is likely. Other DNA sequences from this sample encode an identical CDR3 as well. The genes are TRBV25-1 and TRBJ1-2, with a possible D match to TRBD1 (6 bases). The length of the CDR3 is 17 residues. CDR1 and CDR2 (germline): MGHDK, SYGVNS. Between the trimmed V and J ends, which lost 3 bases and 4 bases, there was a span of 21 bases. CDR3 sequence: CASSEEPGADSGYGYTF. DNA of the CDR3: TGTGCCAGCAGTGAGGAGCCAGGGGCCGATTCTGGCTATGGCTACACCTTC.

This chain connects TRBV5-1 to TRBJ2-2, with a possible D match to TRBD1 (6 bases). V lost 4 bases to trimming and J lost 5 bases, with 9 bases between them. Germline loops: CDR1 SGHRS, CDR2 YFSETQ. The CDR3 is made up of 13 amino acids. CDR3 loop: CASSQQGTGELFF. The CDR3 DNA reads TGCGCCAGCAGCCAACAGGGAACCGGGGAGCTGTTTTTT.

This chain connects TRBV2 to TRBJ1-5; D might be TRBD1 (5 bases). Germline CDR1 SNHLY, CDR2 FYNNEI. This CDR3 region has 15 residues. The ends were cut back, 4 bases at V and 2 bases at J, with 12 bases in the middle. CDR3 DNA: TGTGCCAGCAGTGGGGGGAAAATGGGCAATCAGCCCCAGCATTTT. Encoded protein: CASSGGKMGNQPQHF.

The count of this clone is one. This may be a read error: a much more frequent sequence differs by one nucleotide. V gene TRBV7-9 combines with J gene TRBJ1-6; 10 bases agree with TRBD1. The CDR3 has 15 amino acids. The V gene end was trimmed by 4 bases and the J gene end by 11 bases; junction bases not matched to a gene: 8. The germline gives CDR1 SEHNR, CDR2 FQNEAQ (reference sequence). The CDR3 region is CASSSGTGANPPLHF. CDR3 coding DNA: TGTGCCAGCAGCTCGGGGACAGGGGCAAATCCACCCCTCCACTTT.

The CDR3 spells CASSLGSVQGNQPQHF. CDR3 nucleotides: TGTGCCAGCTCACTTGGTTCCGTTCAGGGGAATCAGCCCCAGCATTTT. The genes are TRBV18 and TRBJ1-5, with a tentative D call TRBD1 (6 bases). CDR1 and CDR2 from the germline V gene are KGHSH and LQKENI. Trimming removed 4 bases at V and 4 bases at J, with 17 bases between. This CDR3 is 16 amino acids long.

The chain combines TRBV6-5 with TRBJ2-2; a weak D match, TRBD1 (6 bases). V was clipped by 8 bases and J by 5 bases, with 18 bases between them. The length of the CDR3 is 15 residues. The V gene's germline CDR1 is MNHEY and CDR2 SVGAGI. This chain's CDR3 is CASSLWTVKTGELFF. DNA of the CDR3: TGTGCCAGCTCGCTCTGGACAGTTAAAACCGGGGAGCTGTTTTTT.